Following are 2 T cell receptor beta chains from one sample sequenced in a study of OX40 agonist ivuxolimab in advanced cancers. Profiling relied on immunoSEQ multiplex PCR, and the TCRdb table lists in-frame clones only, not all of them. The sample carries 100,000 or so clones, approximately 93% recorded once. The material was CD4+ or CD8+ T cells sorted from blood, obtained in a trial of the OX40 agonist ivuxolimab. These receptors were obtained from an adult with an advanced solid tumor such as melanoma, head and neck, liver or kidney cancer.

This chain joins TRBV6-6 and TRBJ2-1; possibly TRBD1 for D (5 bases). With 7 bases removed from V and 8 bases from J, the gap between germline ends came to 9 bases. The germline V gene has CDR1 MNHNY and CDR2 SVGAGI (reference sequence). The CDR3 sequence is 11 residues long. This chain's CDR3 is CASTQGHEQFF. The DNA for the CDR3 is TGTGCCAGCACTCAGGGCCATGAGCAGTTCTTC.

The gene calls are TRBV19 and TRBJ1-2; D remains unclear. CDR1 is LNHDA, CDR2 SQIVND, per germline (reference sequence). The CDR3 totals 14 residues. The V and J ends lost 3 bases and 2 bases respectively, with 10 bases between them. CDR3 nucleotides: TGTGCCAGTAGTATTCAGAAGCTGAACTATGGCTACACCTTC. Translated, it gives CASSIQKLNYGYTF. Complete variable domain (other parts from reference TRBV19 and TRBJ1-2): DGGITQSPKYLFRKEGQNVTLSCEQNLNHDAMYWYRQDPGQGLRLIYYSQIVNDFQKGDIAEGYSVSREKKESFPLTVTSAQKNPTAFYLCASSIQKLNYGYTFGSGTRLTVV.